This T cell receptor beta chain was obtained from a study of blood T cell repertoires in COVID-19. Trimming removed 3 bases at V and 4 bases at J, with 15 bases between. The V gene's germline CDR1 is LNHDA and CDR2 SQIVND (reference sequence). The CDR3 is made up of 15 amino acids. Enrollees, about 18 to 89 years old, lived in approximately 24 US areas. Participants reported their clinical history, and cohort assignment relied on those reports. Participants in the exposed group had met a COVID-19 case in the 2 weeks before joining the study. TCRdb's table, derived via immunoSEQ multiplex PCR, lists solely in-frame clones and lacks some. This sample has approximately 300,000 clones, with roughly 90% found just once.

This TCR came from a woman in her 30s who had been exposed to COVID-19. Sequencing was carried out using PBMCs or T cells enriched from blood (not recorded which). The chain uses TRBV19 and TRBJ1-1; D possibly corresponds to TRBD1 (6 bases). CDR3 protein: CASSIDGGRGTEAFF. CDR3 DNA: TGTGCCAGTAGTATCGACGGGGGGCGGGGCACTGAAGCTTTCTTT. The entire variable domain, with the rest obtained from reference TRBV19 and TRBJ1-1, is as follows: DGGITQSPKYLFRKEGQNVTLSCEQNLNHDAMYWYRQDPGQGLRLIYYSQIVNDFQKGDIAEGYSVSREKKESFPLTVTSAQKNPTAFYLCASSIDGGRGTEAFFGQGTRLTVV.